A selection of T cell receptor beta chains follows, all from one sample in a study of cytomegalovirus exposure and HLA in healthy donors. Method: immunoSEQ multiplex PCR; TCRdb's copy keeps in-frame clones and lacks some. The profile covers 140,000 to 150,000 clones, with over 8% appearing a single time and about 2% taken by the ten largest. The sequenced sample consisted of PBMCs. The receptors stem from a male donor in good health and CMV-seronegative. Both conserved end residues are part of each CDR3. The order of the fields is CDR3 length, J gene, clone size, V gene, D gene, CDR3 DNA, CDR3 protein. D genes are given only for firm matches. Expanded clones are given a class, and other clones once, few, many or no size at all.

len: 12
j_gene: TRBJ2-5
abundance: NA
v_gene: TRBV7-2
d_gene: NA
CDR3nt: TGTGCCAGCAGCCTCTACCAAGAGACCCAGTACTTC
CDR3aa: CASSLYQETQYF

len: 12
j_gene: TRBJ2-5
abundance: NA
v_gene: TRBV18
d_gene: NA
CDR3nt: TGTGCCAGCTCAGCCCCGGAGGAGACCCAGTACTTC
CDR3aa: CASSAPEETQYF

len: 13
j_gene: TRBJ1-5
abundance: NA
v_gene: TRBV4-1
d_gene: NA
CDR3nt: TGCGCCAGCAGCCAAGATCGGGATCAGCCCCAGCATTTT
CDR3aa: CASSQDRDQPQHF

len: 17
j_gene: TRBJ1-1
abundance: few
v_gene: TRBV29-1
d_gene: TRBD1
CDR3nt: TGCAGCGTTGAAGCCTTTGCAAGACAGGGACCGAACACTGAAGCTTTCTTT
CDR3aa: CSVEAFARQGPNTEAFF

len: 19
j_gene: TRBJ1-1
abundance: NA
v_gene: TRBV4-1
d_gene: NA
CDR3nt: TGCGCCAGCAGCCAAGAAAGCGCCTTTCAGGGTCCCCCGAACACTGAAGCTTTCTTT
CDR3aa: CASSQESAFQGPPNTEAFF

len: 14
j_gene: TRBJ1-1
abundance: few
v_gene: TRBV15
d_gene: NA
CDR3nt: TGTGCCACCAGCAGGCCTCAGGGTCGCACTGAAGCTTTCTTT
CDR3aa: CATSRPQGRTEAFF

len: 15
j_gene: TRBJ1-5
abundance: few
v_gene: TRBV7-8
d_gene: NA
CDR3nt: TGTGCCAGCAGCCTTCCCAGGGGAATCGGTCAGCCCCAGCATTTT
CDR3aa: CASSLPRGIGQPQHF

len: 15
j_gene: TRBJ2-1
abundance: NA
v_gene: TRBV27
d_gene: TRBD2
CDR3nt: TGTGCCAGCAGTTGGACTAGCGGGGCGTACAATGAGCAGTTCTTC
CDR3aa: CASSWTSGAYNEQFF

len: 14
j_gene: TRBJ1-1
abundance: NA
v_gene: TRBV27
d_gene: NA
CDR3nt: TGTGCCAGCAGCCCCAGGGGACTGAACACTGAAGCTTTCTTT
CDR3aa: CASSPRGLNTEAFF

len: 15
j_gene: TRBJ1-1
abundance: NA
v_gene: TRBV7-6
d_gene: NA
CDR3nt: TGTGCCAGCAGCTACCGACCGGCGGGGTACACTGAAGCTTTCTTT
CDR3aa: CASSYRPAGYTEAFF

len: 13
j_gene: TRBJ2-7
abundance: NA
v_gene: TRBV30
d_gene: NA
CDR3nt: TGTGCCTGGAGATCGCGGGCCGCCTACGAGCAGTACTTC
CDR3aa: CAWRSRAAYEQYF

len: 12
j_gene: TRBJ1-4
abundance: NA
v_gene: TRBV2
d_gene: NA
CDR3nt: TGTGCCAGCAACCAGCAAGCGATCGGGGGGATTTTT
CDR3aa: CASNQQAIGGIF

len: 15
j_gene: TRBJ2-7
abundance: NA
v_gene: TRBV28
d_gene: NA
CDR3nt: TGTGCCAGCAGTTTATCTCGGGGGAGGCCCTACGAGCAGTACTTC
CDR3aa: CASSLSRGRPYEQYF

len: 15
j_gene: TRBJ2-1
abundance: NA
v_gene: TRBV5-6
d_gene: NA
CDR3nt: TGTGCCAGCAGCTTCGGGGGGCTGGGATACAATGAGCAGTTCTTC
CDR3aa: CASSFGGLGYNEQFF

len: 12
j_gene: TRBJ2-7
abundance: NA
v_gene: TRBV28
d_gene: NA
CDR3nt: TGTGCCAGCAGTTTACTAGGCTACGAGCAGTACTTC
CDR3aa: CASSLLGYEQYF

len: 17
j_gene: TRBJ2-1
abundance: few
v_gene: TRBV27
d_gene: TRBD2
CDR3nt: TGTGCCAGCAGAGGCCCTGTTACTAGCGGATACTACAATGAGCAGTTCTTC
CDR3aa: CASRGPVTSGYYNEQFF

len: 13
j_gene: TRBJ2-2
abundance: NA
v_gene: TRBV6-5
d_gene: NA
CDR3nt: TGTGCCAGCACTCGCGGGGCCACCGGGGAGCTGTTTTTT
CDR3aa: CASTRGATGELFF

len: 14
j_gene: TRBJ1-1
abundance: NA
v_gene: TRBV13
d_gene: TRBD1
CDR3nt: TGTGCCAGCAGCTTGGGACAGTTGTACACTGAAGCTTTCTTT
CDR3aa: CASSLGQLYTEAFF

len: 14
j_gene: TRBJ2-3
abundance: NA
v_gene: TRBV30
d_gene: NA
CDR3nt: TGTGCCTGGAGGAAGCAGGGAAGATTGGATACGCAGTATTTT
CDR3aa: CAWRKQGRLDTQYF

len: 15
j_gene: TRBJ2-1
abundance: NA
v_gene: TRBV7-3
d_gene: TRBD2
CDR3nt: TGTGCCAGCAGCCGAAGCGGGAGCTCCTACAATGAGCAGTTCTTC
CDR3aa: CASSRSGSSYNEQFF

len: 17
j_gene: TRBJ1-1
abundance: few
v_gene: TRBV9
d_gene: TRBD1
CDR3nt: TGTGCCAGCAGCGTAGTAACAGGGACAGGGGGGAACACTGAAGCTTTCTTT
CDR3aa: CASSVVTGTGGNTEAFF

len: 15
j_gene: TRBJ2-1
abundance: NA
v_gene: TRBV4-1
d_gene: TRBD2
CDR3nt: TGCGCCAGCAGCCAAGAGATCCGCAACGGGACTAGGGAGTTCTTC
CDR3aa: CASSQEIRNGTREFF

len: 17
j_gene: TRBJ2-2
abundance: NA
v_gene: TRBV5-1
d_gene: TRBD1
CDR3nt: TGCGCCAGCAGCTTGGAAGTCCAGGGGGCTGGGGCCGGGGAGCTGTTTTTT
CDR3aa: CASSLEVQGAGAGELFF

len: 14
j_gene: TRBJ1-5
abundance: NA
v_gene: TRBV7-2
d_gene: NA
CDR3nt: TGTGCCAGCAGCTCCAGATTCCAGGTACAGCCCCAGCATTTT
CDR3aa: CASSSRFQVQPQHF

len: 17
j_gene: TRBJ2-7
abundance: NA
v_gene: TRBV19
d_gene: TRBD2
CDR3nt: TGTGCCAGCAGCACCCACTCTGGCGGGGGGATCCACTACGAGCAGTACTTC
CDR3aa: CASSTHSGGGIHYEQYF

len: 13
j_gene: TRBJ1-5
abundance: NA
v_gene: TRBV5-1
d_gene: NA
CDR3nt: TGCGCCAGCAGCATCCAGGGTGAGCAGCCCCAGCATTTT
CDR3aa: CASSIQGEQPQHF

len: 16
j_gene: TRBJ2-7
abundance: NA
v_gene: TRBV13
d_gene: TRBD2
CDR3nt: TGTGCCAGCAGCTTACTAGCGGGAGGGAGCTCCTACGAGCAGTACTTC
CDR3aa: CASSLLAGGSSYEQYF

len: 15
j_gene: TRBJ2-7
abundance: NA
v_gene: TRBV28
d_gene: TRBD2
CDR3nt: TGTGCCAGCAGTTTATGGACTAGCGGGAGCCCCGAGCAGTACTTC
CDR3aa: CASSLWTSGSPEQYF

len: 14
j_gene: TRBJ2-2
abundance: few
v_gene: TRBV7-9
d_gene: TRBD1
CDR3nt: TGTGCCACCCAGGGACAGGGGGCTCCCGGGGAGCTGTTTTTT
CDR3aa: CATQGQGAPGELFF

len: 14
j_gene: TRBJ1-3
abundance: once
v_gene: TRBV27
d_gene: NA
CDR3nt: TGTGCCAGCAGTTATGGAGGCCCTGGAAACACCATATATTTT
CDR3aa: CASSYGGPGNTIYF

len: 15
j_gene: TRBJ2-7
abundance: NA
v_gene: TRBV19
d_gene: TRBD2
CDR3nt: TGTGCCAGTAGTGAAGCCGGGACTAGCGACTACGAGCAGTACTTC
CDR3aa: CASSEAGTSDYEQYF

len: 14
j_gene: TRBJ1-2
abundance: NA
v_gene: TRBV19
d_gene: NA
CDR3nt: TGTGCCAGTAGCCAGGGAATAGCTAACTATGGCTACACCTTC
CDR3aa: CASSQGIANYGYTF

len: 13
j_gene: TRBJ2-7
abundance: few
v_gene: TRBV27
d_gene: NA
CDR3nt: TGTGCCAGCAAAAATACAGGGTCCTACGAGCAGTACTTC
CDR3aa: CASKNTGSYEQYF

len: 14
j_gene: TRBJ2-7
abundance: NA
v_gene: TRBV5-1
d_gene: NA
CDR3nt: TGCGCCAGCAGCTTGGGAGGTTCGATGGACGAGCAGTACTTC
CDR3aa: CASSLGGSMDEQYF

len: 13
j_gene: TRBJ2-3
abundance: NA
v_gene: TRBV27
d_gene: NA
CDR3nt: TGTGCCAGCTCATCCCTTTCACTGCGTAGGCAGTATTTT
CDR3aa: CASSSLSLRRQYF

len: 13
j_gene: TRBJ2-4
abundance: NA
v_gene: TRBV6-6
d_gene: TRBD1
CDR3nt: TGTGCCAGCAGCGACAGGGGCTTACTAATTCAGTACTTC
CDR3aa: CASSDRGLLIQYF

len: 13
j_gene: TRBJ2-3
abundance: few
v_gene: TRBV27
d_gene: NA
CDR3nt: TGTGCCAGCACCACGAGGGAGACAGATACGCAGTATTTT
CDR3aa: CASTTRETDTQYF

len: 15
j_gene: TRBJ2-1
abundance: NA
v_gene: TRBV4-3
d_gene: NA
CDR3nt: TGCGCCAGCAGCCAAGATGAGACTAGATACAATGAGCAGTTCTTC
CDR3aa: CASSQDETRYNEQFF

len: 15
j_gene: TRBJ2-1
abundance: NA
v_gene: TRBV10-3
d_gene: TRBD2
CDR3nt: TGTGCCATCAGTGAGTCCTTCGGGACTAGCGGGATACAGTTCTTC
CDR3aa: CAISESFGTSGIQFF

len: 16
j_gene: TRBJ2-2
abundance: NA
v_gene: TRBV5-1
d_gene: TRBD1
CDR3nt: TGCGCCAGCAACAGGGGGCCCCCCTCGAACACCGGGGAGCTGTTTTTT
CDR3aa: CASNRGPPSNTGELFF

len: 11
j_gene: TRBJ2-2
abundance: few
v_gene: TRBV2
d_gene: NA
CDR3nt: TGTGCCAGTAGGCCAGGCGGGGAGCTGTTTTTT
CDR3aa: CASRPGGELFF

len: 17
j_gene: TRBJ1-2
abundance: NA
v_gene: TRBV19
d_gene: NA
CDR3nt: TGTGCCAGTAGTCCGGCCGTTCACGACTGGTCCTACTATGGCTACACCTTC
CDR3aa: CASSPAVHDWSYYGYTF